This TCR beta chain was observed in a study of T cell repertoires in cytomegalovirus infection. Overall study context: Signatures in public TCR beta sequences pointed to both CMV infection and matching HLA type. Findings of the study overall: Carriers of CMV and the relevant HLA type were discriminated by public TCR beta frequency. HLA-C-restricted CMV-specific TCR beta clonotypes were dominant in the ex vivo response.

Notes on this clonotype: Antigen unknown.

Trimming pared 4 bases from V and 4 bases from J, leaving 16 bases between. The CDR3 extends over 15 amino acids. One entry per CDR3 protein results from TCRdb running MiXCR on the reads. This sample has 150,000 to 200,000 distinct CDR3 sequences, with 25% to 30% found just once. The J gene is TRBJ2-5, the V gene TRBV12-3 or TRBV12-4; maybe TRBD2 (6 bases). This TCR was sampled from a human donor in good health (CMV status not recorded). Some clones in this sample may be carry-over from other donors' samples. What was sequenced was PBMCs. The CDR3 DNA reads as TGTGCCAGCAGTTCGTATTGGGGGGACGGAGAGACCCAGTACTTC. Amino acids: CASSSYWGDGETQYF.